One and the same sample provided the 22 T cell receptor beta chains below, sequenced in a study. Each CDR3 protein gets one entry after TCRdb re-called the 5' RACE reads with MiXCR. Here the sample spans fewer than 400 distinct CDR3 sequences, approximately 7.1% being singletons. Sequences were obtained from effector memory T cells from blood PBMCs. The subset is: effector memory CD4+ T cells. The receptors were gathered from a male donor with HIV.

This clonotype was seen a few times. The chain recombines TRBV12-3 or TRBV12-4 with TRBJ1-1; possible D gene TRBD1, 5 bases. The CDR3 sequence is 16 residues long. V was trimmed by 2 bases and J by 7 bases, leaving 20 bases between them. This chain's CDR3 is CASSLRPGRGSVEAFF. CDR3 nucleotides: TGTGCCAGCAGTTTACGCCCGGGGAGGGGCTCGGTTGAAGCTTTCTTT.

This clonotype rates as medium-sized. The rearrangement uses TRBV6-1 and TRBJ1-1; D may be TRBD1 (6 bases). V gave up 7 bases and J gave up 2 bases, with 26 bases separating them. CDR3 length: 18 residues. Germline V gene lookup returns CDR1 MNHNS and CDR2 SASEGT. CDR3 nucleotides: TGTGCCAGCACCCAAGGGCGGGGGAAAGGAGGGGGAAACACTGAAGCTTTCTTT. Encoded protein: CASTQGRGKGGGNTEAFF.

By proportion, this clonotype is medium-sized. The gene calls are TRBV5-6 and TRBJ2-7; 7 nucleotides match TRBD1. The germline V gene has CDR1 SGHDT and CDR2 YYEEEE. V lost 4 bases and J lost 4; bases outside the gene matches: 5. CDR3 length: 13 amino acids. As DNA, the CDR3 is TGTGCCAGCAGCGGATTGGACAGGTACGAGCAGTACGTC. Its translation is CASSGLDRYEQYV.

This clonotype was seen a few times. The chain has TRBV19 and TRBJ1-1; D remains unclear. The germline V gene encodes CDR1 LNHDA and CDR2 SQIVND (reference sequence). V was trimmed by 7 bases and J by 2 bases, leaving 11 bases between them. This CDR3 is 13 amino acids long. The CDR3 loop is CASTDRINTEAFF. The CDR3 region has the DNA TGTGCCAGTACCGACCGGATTAACACTGAAGCTTTCTTT.

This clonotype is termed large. For the CDR3, the DNA is TGTGCCATCAGTGAGCCTGGTAGGGGGTCTGGCTACGAGCAGTACTTC. This sequence encodes CAISEPGRGSGYEQYF. V gene TRBV10-3 combines with J gene TRBJ2-7; perhaps TRBD1 as D (6 bases). This CDR3 is 16 amino acids long. The germline V and J ends were trimmed by 2 bases and 3 bases, with 17 bases remaining between them. The germline CDR1 and CDR2 sequences are ENHRY and SYGVKD.

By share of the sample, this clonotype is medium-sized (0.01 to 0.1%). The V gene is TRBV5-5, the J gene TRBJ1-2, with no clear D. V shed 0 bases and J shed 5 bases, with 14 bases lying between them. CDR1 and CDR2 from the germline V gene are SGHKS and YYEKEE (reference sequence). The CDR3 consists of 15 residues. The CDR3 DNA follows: TGTGCCAGCAGCTTGGTGGCGGACTTTAGGTATGGCTACACCTTC. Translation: CASSLVADFRYGYTF.

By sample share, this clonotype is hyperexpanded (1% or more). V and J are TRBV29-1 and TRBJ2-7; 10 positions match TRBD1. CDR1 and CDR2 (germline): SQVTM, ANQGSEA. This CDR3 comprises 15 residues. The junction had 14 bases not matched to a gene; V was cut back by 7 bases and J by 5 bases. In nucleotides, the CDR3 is TGCAGCGCCTTGTCCTTGGGACAGGGGAGTAACGAGCAGTACTTC. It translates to CSALSLGQGSNEQYF.

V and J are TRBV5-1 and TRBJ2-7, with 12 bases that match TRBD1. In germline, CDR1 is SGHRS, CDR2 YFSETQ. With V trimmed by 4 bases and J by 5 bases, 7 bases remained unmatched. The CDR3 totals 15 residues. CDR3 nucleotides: TGCGCCAGCAGCCCGACGGGACAGGGGGCTCACGAGCAGTACTTC. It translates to CASSPTGQGAHEQYF.

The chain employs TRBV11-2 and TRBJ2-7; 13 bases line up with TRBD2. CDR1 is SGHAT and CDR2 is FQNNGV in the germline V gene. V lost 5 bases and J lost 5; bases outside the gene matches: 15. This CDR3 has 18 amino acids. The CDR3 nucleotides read TGTGCCAGCAGCCGGACTAGCGGGGGAGATGGAAAGCCCCACGAGCAGTACTTC. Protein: CASSRTSGGDGKPHEQYF.

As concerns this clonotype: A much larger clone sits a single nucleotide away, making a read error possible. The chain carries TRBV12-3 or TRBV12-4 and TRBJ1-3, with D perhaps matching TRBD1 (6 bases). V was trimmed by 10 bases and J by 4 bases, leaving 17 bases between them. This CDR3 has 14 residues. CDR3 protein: CANRETAQGNTIYF. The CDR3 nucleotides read TGTGCCAACAGGGAGACGGCGCAGGGAAACACCATATATTTT.

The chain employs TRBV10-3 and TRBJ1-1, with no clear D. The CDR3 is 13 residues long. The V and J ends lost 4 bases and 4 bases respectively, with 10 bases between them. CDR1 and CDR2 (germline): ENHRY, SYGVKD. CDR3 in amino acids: CAISVGVGTEAFF. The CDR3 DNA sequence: TGTGCCATCAGTGTCGGGGTTGGCACTGAAGCTTTCTTT.

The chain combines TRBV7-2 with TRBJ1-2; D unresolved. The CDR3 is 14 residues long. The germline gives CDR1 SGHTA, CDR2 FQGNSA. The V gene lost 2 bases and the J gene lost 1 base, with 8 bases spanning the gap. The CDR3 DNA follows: TGTGCCAGCAGCTTAAACAGCCTTAACTATGGCTACACCTTC. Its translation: CASSLNSLNYGYTF.

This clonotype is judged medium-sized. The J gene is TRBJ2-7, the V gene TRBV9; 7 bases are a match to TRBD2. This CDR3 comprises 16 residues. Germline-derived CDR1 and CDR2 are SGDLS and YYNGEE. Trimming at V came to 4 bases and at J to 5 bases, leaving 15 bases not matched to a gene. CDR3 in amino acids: CASSLNAGELRDEQYF. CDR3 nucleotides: TGTGCCAGCAGCCTTAACGCGGGGGAATTGAGGGACGAGCAGTACTTC.

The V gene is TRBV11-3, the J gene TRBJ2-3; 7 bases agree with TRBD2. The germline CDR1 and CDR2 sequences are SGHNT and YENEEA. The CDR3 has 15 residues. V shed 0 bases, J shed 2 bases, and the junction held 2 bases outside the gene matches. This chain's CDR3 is CASSLDSGYTDTQYF. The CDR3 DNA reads TGTGCCAGCAGCTTAGATAGCGGGTACACAGATACGCAGTATTTT.

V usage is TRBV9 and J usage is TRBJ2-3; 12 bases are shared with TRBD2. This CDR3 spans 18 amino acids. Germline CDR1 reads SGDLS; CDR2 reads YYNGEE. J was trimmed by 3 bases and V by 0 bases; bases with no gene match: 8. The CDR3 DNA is TGTGCCAGCAGCGTAGAGACTCCGGGGACTAGCGGGACAGATACGCAGTATTTT. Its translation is CASSVETPGTSGTDTQYF.

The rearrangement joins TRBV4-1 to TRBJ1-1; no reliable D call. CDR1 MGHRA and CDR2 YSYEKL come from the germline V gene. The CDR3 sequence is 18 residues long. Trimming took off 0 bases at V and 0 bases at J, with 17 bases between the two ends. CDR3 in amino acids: CASSQEVKGFRVNTEAFF. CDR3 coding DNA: TGCGCCAGCAGCCAAGAGGTCAAGGGATTTAGGGTGAACACTGAAGCTTTCTTT.

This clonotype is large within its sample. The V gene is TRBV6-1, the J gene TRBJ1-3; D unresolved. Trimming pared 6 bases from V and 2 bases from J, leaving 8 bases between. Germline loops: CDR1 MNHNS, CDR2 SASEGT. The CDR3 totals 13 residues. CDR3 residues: CASRAGAGNTIYF. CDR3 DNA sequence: TGTGCCAGCAGGGCCGGAGCTGGAAACACCATATATTTT.

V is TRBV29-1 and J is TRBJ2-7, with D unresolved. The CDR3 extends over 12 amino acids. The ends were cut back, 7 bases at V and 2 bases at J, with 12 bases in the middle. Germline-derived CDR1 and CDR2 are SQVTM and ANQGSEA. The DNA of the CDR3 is TGCAGCGCCCGGACGACTGCCTACGAGCAGTACTTC. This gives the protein CSARTTAYEQYF.

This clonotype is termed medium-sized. CDR3: CASSKAQSSYNSPLHF. The CDR3 nucleotides read TGTGCCAGCAGCAAAGCCCAGAGCTCCTATAATTCACCCCTCCACTTT. The V gene is TRBV12-3 or TRBV12-4, the J gene TRBJ1-6, with unresolved D. This CDR3 has 16 residues. Deletions cut 6 bases from V and 0 bases from J, with 12 bases between.

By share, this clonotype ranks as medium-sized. The CDR3 DNA follows: TGTGCCAGCAGCTCGGGGGACGGGCAGAACACTGAAGCTTTCTTT. This codes for CASSSGDGQNTEAFF. The V and J genes are TRBV11-2 and TRBJ1-1; possible D gene TRBD1, 5 bases. This CDR3 has 15 residues. Looked up from germline, CDR1 is SGHAT and CDR2 is FQNNGV. The ends were cut back, 4 bases at V and 1 base at J, with 13 bases in the middle.

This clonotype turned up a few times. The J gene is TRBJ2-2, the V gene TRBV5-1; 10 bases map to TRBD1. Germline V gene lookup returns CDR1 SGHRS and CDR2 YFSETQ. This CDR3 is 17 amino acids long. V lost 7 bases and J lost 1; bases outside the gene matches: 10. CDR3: CASHWDRGPRNTGELFF. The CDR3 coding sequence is TGCGCCAGCCACTGGGACAGGGGACCCCGGAACACCGGGGAGCTGTTTTTT.

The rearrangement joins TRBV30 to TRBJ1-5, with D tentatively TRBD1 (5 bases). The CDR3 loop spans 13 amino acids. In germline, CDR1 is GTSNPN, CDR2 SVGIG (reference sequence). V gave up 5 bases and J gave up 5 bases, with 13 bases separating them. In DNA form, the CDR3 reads TGTGCCTGGGACGGGGGGGGTCATCAGCCCCAGCATTTT. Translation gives CAWDGGGHQPQHF.